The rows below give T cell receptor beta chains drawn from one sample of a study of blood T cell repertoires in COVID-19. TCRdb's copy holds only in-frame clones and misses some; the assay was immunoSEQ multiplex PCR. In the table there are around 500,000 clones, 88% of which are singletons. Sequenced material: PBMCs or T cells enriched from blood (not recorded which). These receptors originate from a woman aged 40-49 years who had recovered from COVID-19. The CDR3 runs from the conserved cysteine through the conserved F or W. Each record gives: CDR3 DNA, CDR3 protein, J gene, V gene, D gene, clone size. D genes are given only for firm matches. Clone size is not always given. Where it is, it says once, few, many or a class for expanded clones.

TGTGCCAGCAGCCGGGGACTAGCGGAGACCCAGTACTTC CASSRGLAETQYF TRBJ2-5 TRBV2 TRBD2 NA
TGTGCCAGCTCGCTCTATGGGGCCGATGAGCAGTTCTTC CASSLYGADEQFF TRBJ2-1 TRBV18 NA NA
TGTGCCACCAGCAGACGCGAACCTCAAGAGACCCAGTACTTC CATSRREPQETQYF TRBJ2-5 TRBV15 NA NA
TGCGCCAGCAGCCAAGATAACTGGGGCAGCCCAAACACCGGGGAGCTGTTTTTT CASSQDNWGSPNTGELFF TRBJ2-2 TRBV4-1 NA NA
TGTGCCAGCAGGCAGGGGAGAGAAGAGACCCAGTACTTC CASRQGREETQYF TRBJ2-5 TRBV2 NA NA
TGTGCCAGCAGTGAGAAGGAGGTATTTGCGAATGAGCAGTTCTTC CASSEKEVFANEQFF TRBJ2-1 TRBV2 NA NA
TGCGCCAGCAGCTTGGGCGGGGAGAACACTGAAGCTTTCTTT CASSLGGENTEAFF TRBJ1-1 TRBV5-1 NA NA
TGTGCCAGCAGCCATAGCGGGACCCCAGATACGCAGTATTTT CASSHSGTPDTQYF TRBJ2-3 TRBV5-6 TRBD2 NA
TGTGCCAGTAGTAACCCCTGGACAGGAAACAATGAGCAGTTCTTC CASSNPWTGNNEQFF TRBJ2-1 TRBV19 TRBD1 NA
TGTGCCAGCAGCCCGCAGGGTCAGGCAAGGTCTTATGGCTACACCTTC CASSPQGQARSYGYTF TRBJ1-2 TRBV27 NA NA
TGTGCCAGCGCAGGACTAGCGGGAGTATCTGGGGCCAACGTCCTGACTTTC CASAGLAGVSGANVLTF TRBJ2-6 TRBV7-9 TRBD2 NA
TGTGCCAGCAGACAGGGGGCGGAGGACGAGCAGTACTTC CASRQGAEDEQYF TRBJ2-7 TRBV12-3/TRBV12-4 TRBD1 NA
TGTGCCAGCAGTCGTGAGACAGGGACTGAAGCTTTCTTT CASSRETGTEAFF TRBJ1-1 TRBV6-4 TRBD1 NA
TGTGCCAGCAGCTTGGGCGGGGCAAACACTGAAGCTTTCTTT CASSLGGANTEAFF TRBJ1-1 TRBV5-4 NA NA
TGTGCCAGCAGCCCGAAAGTCCAGGGCCCAGATACGCAGTATTTT CASSPKVQGPDTQYF TRBJ2-3 TRBV7-2 NA NA
TGCAGCGTCCCCGGGACAGGGGGCTACGAGCAGTACTTC CSVPGTGGYEQYF TRBJ2-7 TRBV29-1 TRBD1 NA
TGCAGCGCCTGGGGGGGAATGGACACTGAAGCTTTCTTT CSAWGGMDTEAFF TRBJ1-1 TRBV29-1 NA NA
TGCGCCAGCAGCTTGGGGGGACAGGGGGCGCTTTCGGCTTTCTTT CASSLGGQGALSAFF TRBJ1-1 TRBV5-1 TRBD1 NA
TGCAGCGTAGGACACGAGAACACTGAAGCTTTCTTT CSVGHENTEAFF TRBJ1-1 TRBV29-1 NA NA
TGTGCCAGCAGCAGTACTTACAATGAGCAGTTCTTC CASSSTYNEQFF TRBJ2-1 TRBV7-9 NA few
TGTGCCAGCAGTGGGCGACAGGGACGGGGCTACACCTTC CASSGRQGRGYTF TRBJ1-2 TRBV2 TRBD1 NA
TGCGCCAGCAGCCTCGGACTAGCGGGAGAACCCGGGGAGCTGTTTTTT CASSLGLAGEPGELFF TRBJ2-2 TRBV5-1 TRBD2 NA
TGTGCCAGCAGCCTTACAGGGGGATCTGGAAACACCATATATTTT CASSLTGGSGNTIYF TRBJ1-3 TRBV7-9 TRBD1 once
TGTGCCAGCAGCACCGCAGGGGAAGCGGTATTC CASSTAGEAVF TRBJ1-2 TRBV11-2 NA once
TGTGCCAGCAGTTTAGGCTTCGGGGGCACTGAAGCTTTCTTT CASSLGFGGTEAFF TRBJ1-1 TRBV27 NA NA
TGTGCCACAGGGGGACAGATGGAGACCCAGTACTTC CATGGQMETQYF TRBJ2-5 TRBV2 TRBD1 NA
TGCGCCAGCAGTGGAAGTTATTATTTGGGACAGGGAAGCACCGGGGAGCTGTTTTTT CASSGSYYLGQGSTGELFF TRBJ2-2 TRBV10-1 TRBD1 NA
TGTGCCAGCAGCTTAGCTTGGAAGGGACAGGGCAATGAGCAGTTCTTC CASSLAWKGQGNEQFF TRBJ2-1 TRBV7-6 TRBD1 NA
TGTGCCAGCAGCCCTTGGACAGAGCTCTCCTACGAGCAGTACTTC CASSPWTELSYEQYF TRBJ2-7 TRBV13 NA NA
TGTGCCAGCAGCCGTGGACAGCTTAGCAATCAGCCCCAGCATTTT CASSRGQLSNQPQHF TRBJ1-5 TRBV27 NA NA
TGTGCCAGTAGTTTAACAGGGGAGAGTCTCGGGATGAACACTGAAGCTTTCTTT CASSLTGESLGMNTEAFF TRBJ1-1 TRBV19 TRBD1 few
TGTGCCAGCACCTCCGGGACAGGGGTTCGTGAAGCTTTCTTT CASTSGTGVREAFF TRBJ1-1 TRBV6-5 TRBD1 NA
TGTGCCAGCAGCGTACTCCAGGGTATTTCTGGGGCCAACGTCCTGACTTTC CASSVLQGISGANVLTF TRBJ2-6 TRBV9 NA NA
TGTGCCAGCAGTCCTTACCAGGACAGGGGGCATCGAAACACCATATATTTT CASSPYQDRGHRNTIYF TRBJ1-3 TRBV6-6 TRBD1 few
TGTGCCACCAGCCCCCGGACCGGGGAGCTGTTTTTT CATSPRTGELFF TRBJ2-2 TRBV24-1 NA once
TGTGCCAGCAGTGACCGGGGAAACACCATATATTTT CASSDRGNTIYF TRBJ1-3 TRBV2 NA NA
TGTGCCAGCAGTAGACAGGGGTTGGCCTACGAGCAGTACTTC CASSRQGLAYEQYF TRBJ2-7 TRBV27 TRBD1 NA
TGCAGTGCTAGTAAGGCGACTAGCGGGAGAGTGAACGAGCAGTACTTC CSASKATSGRVNEQYF TRBJ2-7 TRBV20-1 TRBD2 NA
TGTGCCAGTAGTATTAGACTAGCGGGAGTAGCAGATACGCAGTATTTT CASSIRLAGVADTQYF TRBJ2-3 TRBV19 TRBD2 NA
TGTGCCAGCAGCGTAGCAGGGGGCAATCAGCCCCAGCATTTT CASSVAGGNQPQHF TRBJ1-5 TRBV9 NA NA
TGTGCCAGCAGCCCTAGAGCCAGAAGCACAGATACGCAGTATTTT CASSPRARSTDTQYF TRBJ2-3 TRBV7-9 NA NA
TGTGCCAGCAGCCCCGTTCCAGGGGTTTCCGGTCGCGAGCAGTACTTC CASSPVPGVSGREQYF TRBJ2-7 TRBV28 NA NA
TGTGCCAGCAGCAGAGACAGGCAGTACGAGCAGTACTTC CASSRDRQYEQYF TRBJ2-7 TRBV6-5 NA NA
TGTGCCAGCCGGCCGGACAGGGGGCTAACTGAAGCTTTCTTT CASRPDRGLTEAFF TRBJ1-1 TRBV11-3 TRBD1 NA
TGTGCCAGCAGCCTAGTTCTCTCTGGGGCCAACGTCCTGACTTTC CASSLVLSGANVLTF TRBJ2-6 TRBV5-8 NA once
TGTGCCACCAAACGCCGGGGGGGCCCCAATGAGCAGTTCTTC CATKRRGGPNEQFF TRBJ2-1 TRBV19 TRBD2 NA
TGCGCCAGCAGCCTAAAACGGACACTAGCGGGGGCCCCCTACGAGCAGTACTTC CASSLKRTLAGAPYEQYF TRBJ2-7 TRBV5-1 TRBD2 NA
TGTGCCATCTCTGACCCCGGGGATGAGCAGTTCTTC CAISDPGDEQFF TRBJ2-1 TRBV10-3 NA NA
TGTGCCAGCAGCTTAGTCGGGGGTCCCTGGTCCACAGATACGCAGTATTTT CASSLVGGPWSTDTQYF TRBJ2-3 TRBV7-2 NA NA
TGTGCCAGCAAAAGAGGACTAGCAGATTACGAGCAGTACTTC CASKRGLADYEQYF TRBJ2-7 TRBV2 TRBD2 NA
TGTGCCAGCAGTCGAGGGAGCGGCACTGAAGCTTTCTTT CASSRGSGTEAFF TRBJ1-1 TRBV12-3/TRBV12-4 NA NA